These 6 T cell receptor beta chains share one sample of origin, sequenced in a study of early stage breast cancer tumors. The repertoire was sequenced with immunoSEQ multiplex PCR; TCRdb's copy has only in-frame clones and lacks some. The sample includes about 2,000 clones, about three quarters of them seen just once. Source material: normal breast tissue next to the tumor. These receptor sequences come from a person in their forties with breast cancer.

The chain links TRBV5-8 to TRBJ1-1; D unclear. V was clipped by 4 bases and J by 3 bases, with 7 bases between them. The CDR3 runs to 12 residues. Germline-derived CDR1 and CDR2 are SGHTS and YDEGEE. This CDR3 reads CASSPFDTEAFF. CDR3 in DNA: TGTGCCAGCAGCCCTTTCGACACTGAAGCTTTCTTT. The complete variable domain, with remaining parts taken from reference TRBV5-8 and TRBJ1-1, reads EAGVTQSPTHLIKTRGQQATLRCSPISGHTSVYWYQQALGLGLQFLLWYDEGEERNRGNFPPRFSGRQFPNYSSELNVNALELEDSALYLCASSPFDTEAFFGQGTRLTVV.

This chain uses TRBV30 with TRBJ1-3, with 8 bases fitting TRBD1. The CDR3 consists of 15 residues. V lost 0 bases, J lost 5 bases, and 6 bases stayed unmatched. Germline lookup yields CDR1 GTSNPN and CDR2 SVGIG (reference sequence). DNA of the CDR3: TGTGCCTGGAGTGTCCCGGGACAGGCGAGAAACACCATATATTTT. Residues: CAWSVPGQARNTIYF.

The chain recombines TRBV25-1 with TRBJ2-7; a possible D gene is TRBD1 (6 bases). CDR3 length: 13 amino acids. Trimming removed 7 bases from V and 2 bases from J, with 12 bases in between. From germline, CDR1 is MGHDK and CDR2 SYGVNS. The CDR3 here is CASMGAATYEQYF. Written as DNA, the CDR3 is TGTGCCAGCATGGGGGCAGCCACCTACGAGCAGTACTTC.

The gene calls are TRBV7-2 and TRBJ2-5; TRBD1 might be the D (6 bases). Looked up from germline, CDR1 is SGHTA and CDR2 is FQGNSA. The germline V and J ends were trimmed by 5 bases and 1 base, with 11 bases remaining between them. CDR3 size: 14 residues. CDR3 sequence reads: CASSPSDSQETQYF. The CDR3 bases are TGTGCCAGCAGCCCCTCGGACAGCCAAGAGACCCAGTACTTC.

A single count supports this clone. This chain uses TRBV28 with TRBJ2-1; 8 bases are a match to TRBD2. CDR3 length: 16 residues. The germline CDR1 and CDR2 sequences are MDHEN and SYDVKM. Trimming removed 1 base from V and 3 bases from J; junction bases left unmatched: 5. The CDR3 spells CASSLFTGGGYNEQFF. As DNA, the CDR3 is TGTGCCAGCAGTTTATTCACGGGAGGGGGCTACAATGAGCAGTTCTTC.

This rearrangement joins TRBV11-1 to TRBJ2-1; 12 bases map to TRBD2. The CDR3 loop spans 17 amino acids. After removal of 4 bases from V and 6 bases from J, the junction contained 10 bases not matched to a gene. Germline loops: CDR1 SGHAT, CDR2 FQDESV (reference sequence). CDR3 in amino acids: CASSSTTSGGGGNEQFF. DNA for the CDR3: TGTGCCAGCAGCTCCACGACTAGCGGGGGCGGTGGCAATGAGCAGTTCTTC.